The 18 T cell receptor beta chains below were found in one sample sequenced in a study of cytomegalovirus exposure and HLA in healthy donors. A multiplex PCR was run with 60 Vbeta primers and 13 Jbeta primers. TCRdb's table, derived via immunoSEQ multiplex PCR, lists solely in-frame clones and lacks some. The sample has some 77,000 clones, about 80% seen once; the top ten hold less than 40%. Sequenced sample: PBMCs. These receptors came from a man aged 45-65 years in good health and CMV-seropositive.

This sequence joins TRBV27 and TRBJ2-1, with TRBD2 matching 15 bases. CDR1 is MNHEY, CDR2 SMNVEV, per germline (reference sequence). J gave up 7 bases and V 0 bases, and 1 base lay outside the gene matches. The CDR3 contains 16 residues. CDR3 amino acids: CASSLSGLAGGNEQFF. In DNA form, the CDR3 reads TGTGCCAGCAGTTTATCGGGACTAGCGGGAGGAAATGAGCAGTTCTTC.

The V call is TRBV7-2, the J call TRBJ2-2; D may be TRBD2 (5 bases). This CDR3 region has 14 residues. Germline loops: CDR1 SGHTA, CDR2 FQGNSA. V was pared by 3 bases and J by 0 bases, with 5 bases between. The CDR3 region has the DNA TGTGCCAGCAGCTTGGGAGCGAACACCGGGGAGCTGTTTTTT. Residues: CASSLGANTGELFF.

This clone has only a few counts. The chain recombines TRBV6-1 with TRBJ1-1; D not certain. Per germline, CDR1 MNHNS and CDR2 SASEGT. V was pared by 8 bases and J by 1 base, with 8 bases between. CDR3 length: 12 residues. CDR3: CASGTANTEAFF. Written as DNA, the CDR3 is TGTGCCAGCGGTACAGCGAACACTGAAGCTTTCTTT.

The CDR3 region is CASSQVIDRTDSYEQYF. For the CDR3, the DNA is TGCGCCAGCAGCCAAGTTATAGACAGGACAGATTCCTACGAGCAGTACTTC. V is TRBV4-1 and J is TRBJ2-7; TRBD1 is a possible D gene (6 bases). Trimming removed 1 base at V and 1 base at J, with 17 bases between. The CDR3 spans 17 residues. Germline V gene lookup returns CDR1 MGHRA and CDR2 YSYEKL.

The V call is TRBV19, the J call TRBJ2-7, with a tentative D call TRBD2 (8 bases). CDR3 length: 14 residues. Per the germline V gene, CDR1 is LNHDA and CDR2 is SQIVND (reference sequence). Trimming took 6 bases from V and 3 from J, leaving 15 bases between them. The CDR3 protein is CASSGGAGGYEQYF. CDR3 in DNA: TGTGCCAGTAGCGGGGGGGCAGGGGGCTACGAGCAGTACTTC.

V gene TRBV4-3 combines with J gene TRBJ2-7; 8 bases agree with TRBD1. With 1 base clipped from V and 5 bases from J, the junction kept 4 bases outside the gene matches. Germline values: CDR1 LGHNA, CDR2 YSLEER. The CDR3 has 14 residues. CDR3 residues: CASSQVRGQNEQYF. DNA of the CDR3: TGCGCCAGCAGCCAAGTCAGGGGGCAAAACGAGCAGTACTTC.

The chain uses TRBV7-2 and TRBJ2-7, with D possibly TRBD1 on 6 matching bases. Germline V gene lookup returns CDR1 SGHTA and CDR2 FQGNSA. The ends were cut back, 5 bases at V and 4 bases at J, with 12 bases in the middle. This CDR3 spans 13 amino acids. CDR3 DNA sequence: TGTGCCAGCAGCGAGGGACACCCGTACGAGCAGTACTTC. Translation gives CASSEGHPYEQYF.

The chain has TRBV5-1 and TRBJ2-5, with D possibly being TRBD2 (6 bases). Germline CDR1 reads SGHRS; CDR2 reads YFSETQ. V was trimmed by 4 bases and J by 1 base, leaving 8 bases between them. This CDR3 region has 13 residues. CDR3 sequence reads: CASSRDFQETQYF. Here the CDR3 DNA reads TGCGCCAGCAGCCGGGACTTCCAAGAGACCCAGTACTTC.

V usage is TRBV5-1 and J usage is TRBJ2-7, with D possibly matching TRBD2 (5 bases). CDR1 is SGHRS and CDR2 is YFSETQ in the germline V gene. This CDR3 is 14 amino acids long. The V end lost 0 bases, the J end lost 5 bases, and 12 bases lay between the germline ends. The CDR3 here is CASSLGGPLDEQYF. The CDR3 region has the DNA TGCGCCAGCAGCTTGGGCGGGCCCCTAGACGAGCAGTACTTC.

The chain combines TRBV2 with TRBJ1-2; D gene ambiguous. With 6 bases removed from V and 7 bases from J, the gap between germline ends came to 12 bases. Germline assignment: CDR1 SNHLY and CDR2 FYNNEI. The CDR3 length is 12 residues. CDR3 residues: CASSGESSGYTF. The CDR3 nucleotides are TGTGCCAGCAGCGGGGAGTCCAGTGGCTACACCTTC.

In its sample, this clone was seen a few times. V gene TRBV19 combines with J gene TRBJ2-3; 8 bases align to TRBD2. This CDR3 spans 15 amino acids. Germline CDR1 reads LNHDA; CDR2 reads SQIVND (reference sequence). Trimming at V came to 7 bases and at J to 1 base, leaving 7 bases not matched to a gene. CDR3 protein: CASTLSGTRTDTQYF. The CDR3 nucleotides are TGTGCCAGTACCCTTAGCGGGACGCGCACAGATACGCAGTATTTT.

The V gene is TRBV5-1, the J gene TRBJ1-1; 7 bases line up with TRBD1. The junction had 7 bases not matched to a gene; V was cut back by 4 bases and J by 4 bases. This CDR3 contains 14 residues. In germline, CDR1 is SGHRS, CDR2 YFSETQ. Written as DNA, the CDR3 is TGCGCCAGCAGCCAATCGGCAGGGGGCACTGAAGCTTTCTTT. It translates to CASSQSAGGTEAFF. Combining the CDR3 with reference TRBV5-1 and TRBJ1-1 gives the whole variable domain KAGVTQTPRYLIKTRGQQVTLSCSPISGHRSVSWYQQTPGQGLQFLFEYFSETQRNKGNFPGRFSGRQFSNSRSEMNVSTLELGDSALYLCASSQSAGGTEAFFGQGTRLTVV.

The chain recombines TRBV6-4 with TRBJ1-2; D is possibly TRBD1 (5 bases). V was clipped by 4 bases and J by 2 bases, with 11 bases between them. CDR1 is MRHNA, CDR2 SNTAGT, per germline. The CDR3 consists of 14 residues. For the CDR3, the DNA is TGTGCCAGCAGTGCAGGGTTCCCAAACTATGGCTACACCTTC. Translating it yields CASSAGFPNYGYTF.

The V and J genes are TRBV6-6 and TRBJ1-3; perhaps TRBD1 as D (6 bases). CDR1 is MNHNY, CDR2 SVGAGI, per germline (reference sequence). The CDR3 totals 15 residues. Trimming left V 6 bases short and J 1 base short, with 13 bases between. CDR3 DNA sequence: TGTGCCAGCAGGGAGACAGGCCAATCTGGAAACACCATATATTTT. Amino acids: CASRETGQSGNTIYF.

The chain recombines TRBV7-2 with TRBJ2-5; the match to TRBD2 covers 7 bases. This CDR3 contains 14 residues. The germline CDR1 and CDR2 sequences are SGHTA and FQGNSA. The junction had 8 bases not matched to a gene; V was cut back by 5 bases and J by 5 bases. The chain's CDR3 is CASSPESGKETQYF. The CDR3 DNA reads as TGTGCCAGCAGCCCTGAGAGCGGGAAGGAGACCCAGTACTTC.

The chain combines TRBV5-4 with TRBJ1-2; D is possibly TRBD1 (5 bases). V gave up 0 bases and J gave up 7 bases, with 10 bases separating them. This CDR3 region has 13 residues. CDR1 is SGHNT, CDR2 YYREEE, per germline (reference sequence). This chain's CDR3 is CASSLGQGLGYTF. CDR3 nucleotides: TGTGCCAGCAGCTTGGGGCAGGGCCTTGGCTACACCTTC.

A note on this clone: One junction end disagrees with the germline gene, perhaps due to a read error. The chain is built from TRBV19 and TRBJ2-4; D is unclear. Germline V lookup: CDR1 LNHDA, CDR2 SQIVND (reference sequence). This CDR3 is 14 amino acids long. The CDR3 DNA sequence: TGTGCCAGTAGTATAACCGGTGGCAAAAACAGTCAGTACTTC. As protein: CASSITGGKNSQYF.

This sequence joins TRBV6-7 and TRBJ2-6; 9 nucleotides align to TRBD1. TRBV6-7 qualifies as an ORF whose function is uncertain. This CDR3 region has 19 residues. The V gene end was trimmed by 2 bases and the J gene end by 2 bases; junction bases not matched to a gene: 10. The CDR3 sequence is CASSYKGQGTCAGANVLTF. CDR3 bases: TGTGCCAGCAGTTACAAGGGACAGGGTACGTGTGCTGGGGCCAACGTCCTGACTTTC.